What follows are 21 T cell receptor beta chains derived from one specimen sequenced in a study of OX40 agonist ivuxolimab in advanced cancers. The repertoire was sequenced with immunoSEQ multiplex PCR; TCRdb's copy has only in-frame clones and lacks some. The sample records about 52,000 clones, about 85% being singletons. Sequencing was performed on CD4+ or CD8+ T cells sorted from blood, taken in a trial of the OX40 agonist ivuxolimab. The receptors were sampled from an adult with an advanced solid tumor such as melanoma, head and neck, liver or kidney cancer.

Relative to its sample, this clone is medium-sized (0.01 to 0.1%). This chain links TRBV19 with TRBJ1-2, with D unresolved. Germline V gives CDR1 LNHDA, CDR2 SQIVND (reference sequence). The CDR3 totals 14 residues. The CDR3 sequence: CVHIFSLPNYGYTF. Written as DNA, the CDR3 is TGTGTCCATATTTTCAGCCTCCCTAACTATGGCTACACCTTC.

This chain links TRBV9 with TRBJ1-2; 9 bases are a match to TRBD1. The CDR3 runs 16 residues. The V gene's germline CDR1 is SGDLS and CDR2 YYNGEE. The trim removed 0 bases at V and 4 bases at J, leaving 7 bases unmatched. This chain's CDR3 is CASSVDGTGKAYGYTF. The CDR3 region has the DNA TGTGCCAGCAGCGTAGATGGGACAGGGAAGGCCTATGGCTACACCTTC.

The chain uses TRBV9 and TRBJ2-5; no clear D. In germline, CDR1 is SGDLS, CDR2 YYNGEE. The CDR3 consists of 12 residues. V shed 0 bases and J shed 7 bases, with 7 bases lying between them. CDR3 sequence reads: CASSVGLGTQYF. The CDR3 DNA reads as TGTGCCAGCAGCGTAGGTCTCGGGACCCAGTACTTC. The full variable domain, its missing parts supplied by reference TRBV9 and TRBJ2-5, is DSGVTQTPKHLITATGQRVTLRCSPRSGDLSVYWYQQSLDQGLQFLIQYYNGEERAKGNILERFSAQQFPDLHSELNLSSLELGDSALYFCASSVGLGTQYFGPGTRLLVL.

J is TRBJ1-2 and V is TRBV7-9; unclear D gene. The germline V gene encodes CDR1 SEHNR and CDR2 FQNEAQ (reference sequence). The V end was cut by 1 base, the J end by 7 bases, with 16 bases between. CDR3 size: 15 residues. CDR3 DNA sequence: TGTGCCAGCAGCTTAGGTGGCGAGGGTTTAATTGGCTACACCTTC. This translates into CASSLGGEGLIGYTF.

The chain links TRBV19 to TRBJ2-7; tentatively, D is TRBD2 (6 bases). The CDR3 loop spans 15 amino acids. Germline values: CDR1 LNHDA, CDR2 SQIVND (reference sequence). V lost 3 bases, J lost 2 bases, and 14 bases lay in between. CDR3 protein: CASSMAAGSTYEQYF. The CDR3 DNA reads TGTGCCAGTAGTATGGCAGCGGGCTCGACCTACGAGCAGTACTTC. The entire variable domain, with the rest obtained from reference TRBV19 and TRBJ2-7, is as follows: DGGITQSPKYLFRKEGQNVTLSCEQNLNHDAMYWYRQDPGQGLRLIYYSQIVNDFQKGDIAEGYSVSREKKESFPLTVTSAQKNPTAFYLCASSMAAGSTYEQYFGPGTRLTVT.

The V gene is TRBV10-1, the J gene TRBJ2-7, with D tentatively TRBD1 (6 bases). Trimming shortened V by 4 bases and J by 1 base, and 14 bases separated the two germline ends. Germline CDR1 and CDR2: WNHNN and SYGVQD (reference sequence). This CDR3 is 15 amino acids long. CDR3 protein: CASSVGRGLSYEQYF. DNA of the CDR3: TGCGCCAGCAGTGTGGGCAGGGGTCTTTCCTACGAGCAGTACTTC.

This rearrangement joins TRBV7-6 to TRBJ2-7; 8 positions agree with TRBD1. This CDR3 is 13 amino acids long. V lost 5 bases to trimming and J lost 5 bases; unmatched junction nucleotides: 5. The germline V gene has CDR1 SGHVS and CDR2 FNYEAQ. The DNA for the CDR3 is TGTGCCAGCAGCCAAGACAGGGGAGACGAGCAGTACTTC. It encodes CASSQDRGDEQYF. Full variable domain (missing parts from reference TRBV7-6 and TRBJ2-7): GAGVSQSPRYKVTKRGQDVALRCDPISGHVSLYWYRQALGQGPEFLTYFNYEAQQDKSGLPNDRFSAERPEGSISTLTIQRTEQRDSAMYRCASSQDRGDEQYFGPGTRLTVT.

This chain joins TRBV11-2 and TRBJ2-2, with unresolved D. Germline V gene data show CDR1 as SGHAT and CDR2 as FQNNGV. V lost 1 base and J 7 bases, leaving 4 bases between the germline ends. CDR3 size: 12 residues. The CDR3, as DNA: TGTGCCAGCAGCTTAGGGGACGGGGAGCTGTTTTTT. It translates to CASSLGDGELFF.

Written as DNA, the CDR3 is TGTGCCAGCAGCTTAGAGCCTACACGGGACGGGGAGCTGTTTTTT. This gives the protein CASSLEPTRDGELFF. This rearrangement joins TRBV11-2 to TRBJ2-2, with D maybe TRBD2 (5 bases). The CDR3 is 15 residues long. Trimming removed 0 bases from V and 7 bases from J, with 12 bases in between. Germline values: CDR1 SGHAT, CDR2 FQNNGV.

This chain uses TRBV30 with TRBJ2-2; D not resolved. V was shortened by 5 bases and J by 6 bases, with 7 bases between the two germline ends. The germline V gene encodes CDR1 GTSNPN and CDR2 SVGIG (reference sequence). The CDR3 loop spans 11 amino acids. DNA for the CDR3: TGTGCCTGGGGTGACCCCGGGGAGCTGTTTTTT. Translation gives CAWGDPGELFF.

The chain carries TRBV7-9 and TRBJ2-2; 8 bases are a match to TRBD2. This CDR3 is built from 18 residues. Germline trimming cut 5 bases from V and 4 bases from J; bases unmatched to any gene: 15. In germline, CDR1 is SEHNR, CDR2 FQNEAQ (reference sequence). This CDR3 is CASSPPGALGGGTGELFF. CDR3 DNA: TGTGCCAGCAGCCCTCCGGGGGCACTCGGGGGGGGCACCGGGGAGCTGTTTTTT. Variable domain in full (rest from reference TRBV7-9 and TRBJ2-2): DTGVSQNPRHKITKRGQNVTFRCDPISEHNRLYWYRQTLGQGPEFLTYFQNEAQLEKSRLLSDRFSAERPKGSFSTLEIQRTEQGDSAMYLCASSPPGALGGGTGELFFGEGSRLTVL.

The chain is built from TRBV30 and TRBJ2-3; 9 positions agree with TRBD1. Trimming removed 1 base from V and 4 bases from J; junction bases left unmatched: 6. The CDR3 is 15 residues long. Germline V gives CDR1 GTSNPN, CDR2 SVGIG (reference sequence). CDR3 protein: CAWSDYRGRSDTQYF. For the CDR3, the DNA is TGTGCCTGGAGTGACTACAGGGGGCGATCAGATACGCAGTATTTT.

In this sample, this clone turned up once. The rearrangement joins TRBV29-1 to TRBJ2-3; unclear D gene. This CDR3 region has 12 residues. Germline V gene sequence: CDR1 SQVTM, CDR2 ANQGSEA. V was shortened by 4 bases and J by 4 bases, with 9 bases between the two germline ends. The DNA of the CDR3 is TGCAGCGTTGTTCCGGAAGCAGATACGCAGTATTTT. It specifies CSVVPEADTQYF.

The rearrangement uses TRBV7-9 and TRBJ2-4; no firm D call. Trimming stripped 1 base from V and 3 bases from J, with 7 bases between. Germline V lookup: CDR1 SEHNR, CDR2 FQNEAQ (reference sequence). CDR3 length: 14 residues. The CDR3 bases are TGTGCCAGCAGCTTAGATTATGGCAAAAACATTCAGTACTTC. Amino acid sequence: CASSLDYGKNIQYF.

The rearrangement uses TRBV20-1 and TRBJ2-5; D gene unclear. Looked up from germline, CDR1 is DFQATT and CDR2 is SNEGSKA (reference sequence). V lost 3 bases and J 2 bases, leaving 4 bases between the germline ends. This CDR3 comprises 11 residues. This chain's CDR3 is CSASRQETQYF. The DNA for the CDR3 is TGCAGTGCTAGTAGACAAGAGACCCAGTACTTC.

The chain joins TRBV11-1 to TRBJ2-7; no clear D. This CDR3 is built from 14 residues. Per germline, CDR1 SGHAT and CDR2 FQDESV (reference sequence). The V end was cut by 1 base, the J end by 1 base, with 8 bases between. The CDR3 region has the DNA TGTGCCAGCAGCTTAGACCAGGCTTCCTACGAGCAGTACTTC. Residues: CASSLDQASYEQYF.

The chain recombines TRBV9 with TRBJ2-1, with 8 bases fitting TRBD2. The CDR3 totals 14 residues. Germline assignment: CDR1 SGDLS and CDR2 YYNGEE. Trimming at V came to 4 bases and at J to 7 bases, leaving 7 bases not matched to a gene. Here the CDR3 reads CASSPGTSRNEQFF. The CDR3 nucleotides are TGTGCCAGCAGCCCAGGGACTAGTCGTAATGAGCAGTTCTTC.

V gene TRBV7-6 combines with J gene TRBJ1-4, with D maybe TRBD1 (6 bases). The CDR3 sequence is 15 residues long. V lost 5 bases and J lost 5, with 15 bases in between. Per germline, CDR1 SGHVS and CDR2 FNYEAQ. The CDR3 DNA is TGTGCCAGCAGCAAGGGGGGCAGAGGGAATGAAAAACTGTTTTTT. Encoded protein: CASSKGGRGNEKLFF.

The chain uses TRBV11-2 and TRBJ2-3; D uncertain. V shed 0 bases and J shed 4 bases, with 5 bases lying between them. Per germline, CDR1 SGHAT and CDR2 FQNNGV. This CDR3 is 13 amino acids long. This CDR3 reads CASSLDHPDTQYF. Here the CDR3 DNA reads TGTGCCAGCAGCTTAGATCACCCAGATACGCAGTATTTT.

This clone was seen only once. This sequence joins TRBV19 and TRBJ1-1; D is unclear. V was clipped by 0 bases and J by 3 bases, with 8 bases between them. The CDR3 has 14 amino acids. Germline V gene lookup returns CDR1 LNHDA and CDR2 SQIVND (reference sequence). The CDR3 nucleotides are TGTGCCAGTAGTATAGAAGGGCAAGACACTGAAGCTTTCTTT. This encodes CASSIEGQDTEAFF.

The gene calls are TRBV7-2 and TRBJ2-4; D is unclear. This CDR3 has 16 amino acids. V gave up 1 base and J gave up 5 bases, with 15 bases separating them. Germline values: CDR1 SGHTA, CDR2 FQGNSA. CDR3 in DNA: TGTGCCAGCAGCTTAGTCGTAGGGTTGACCGAAAACATTCAGTACTTC. It translates to CASSLVVGLTENIQYF.